This record looks at one TCR beta chain sequence and its context. Its antigen specificity is not known. One base away there is no much larger clone; base qualities are not given. The same CDR3 can be traced to other DNA sequences in this sample. The cohort consisted of 666 healthy bone marrow donors. Cohort members were all nominally healthy when sampled, although unrecorded immune exposures were likely present. The donor tested CMV seropositive, placing the donor among the 289 seropositive members of the cohort. A peripheral blood sample was provided by each donor, and peripheral blood mononuclear cells were used for TCR beta sequencing. The Qiagen DNeasy Blood Extraction Kit was used to extract genomic DNA from the blood cell samples. V is clipped by 1 base and J by 9 bases, and the sequence between their germline boundaries is 5 bases long. From the cysteine through the phenylalanine, the CDR3 covers 11 amino acids. Only the CDR3 part of the read is kept: 33 bases, read in frame from the first base. According to the germline V gene, CDR1 reads SGHRS and CDR2 reads YFSETQ.

This specimen belongs to a study of cytomegalovirus exposure and HLA in healthy donors (dated by TCRdb to the late 2010s). Regarding the research as a whole: An earlier analysis of under 600 of the donors reported 250 to 300 Gb of sequence data and around 120 million unique TCR beta sequences from roughly 180 million T cells. An early release covering around 630 HLA-typed donors comprised about 290 gigabases of sequencing data and tens of millions of unique TCR sequences. Of the approximately 400 genotyped donors, about 84% fell in the genetic ancestry cluster associated with self-reported Caucasian donors. The study was designed to test whether signatures of past pathogen exposure could be identified by cataloging public T cell receptors. The study used immunosequencing to profile the T cell repertoires of hundreds of subjects and linked those repertoires to cytomegalovirus serostatus. Along with the roughly 700-subject first cohort, a separate validation cohort of about 110 different subjects was used. To predict cytomegalovirus infection status, the study combined high-throughput TCR immunosequencing, statistical association of individual TCRs with disease status, and machine learning. In a later analysis, previously published TCR beta repertoires from hundreds of donors were re-analyzed and high-resolution HLA genotyping was added so that TCR occurrence patterns could be studied. In the later analysis, no new phenotypic data were used to find candidate immune exposures; instead, reliance was placed on TCR beta sequences and their occurrence across donors. An earlier analysis of roughly 600 of the donors used high-throughput TCR beta sequencing to judge whether each TCR beta V gene segment behaved as functional or pseudogenic. Alongside the repertoire data, information on donor age, sex, ethnicity and CMV serostatus was compiled. Genome-wide SNP genotypes for about 65% of the 666 donors were used in a later genetic analysis, which treated that subset as a discovery cohort. All discovery cohort repertoires had been generated on a single sequencing platform. HLA typing covered class I and class II loci at four-digit resolution. Typing coverage differed by locus: A, B, C, DRB1 and DQB1 were typed in about 620-630 donors, DQA1 in 500 to 550, DPA1 in roughly 590, and DPB1 in 450 to 490. Several DR-DQ haplotypes were treated as single units for association and clustering because of strong linkage in the cohort. Among 398 genotyped donors of the cohort, an average of roughly 240,000 unique TCR beta nucleotide sequences were sequenced per donor, 15% to 20% of them non-productive. Overall study results and their limits: Across donors, most TCR sequences were observed very rarely, whereas some public TCRs were present in many individuals. According to a later analysis, parvovirus B19, influenza, CMV and Epstein-Barr virus appeared linked to several top co-occurrence clusters. In a later analysis, TCR association rates were found to vary across HLA loci, with the most associated TCRs seen for DRB1 alleles and the fewest for HLA-C alleles. Immune exposure information for the cohort was limited to CMV serostatus. The sequencing pipeline was judged likely to have produced a cluster of highly shared sequence variants as a technical artifact. This cohort had only TCR beta chains sequenced, and the lack of alpha or paired-chain data limited which features could be detected. The authors suggested that the approach could potentially be extended to other disease states and immunological phenotypes. The 87-base-pair reads could not distinguish some IMGT-functional V segments, including TRBV6-2 and TRBV6-3, so those segments were excluded. Correlated functional status among segregating V segments might be attributable to linkage disequilibrium, but an unknown experimental factor could not be ruled out. The classifier was reported to diagnose cytomegalovirus status with high specificity and sensitivity in both the original cohort and the validation cohort. According to a later genetic analysis, donors in an Asian-associated ancestry cluster had fewer N-insertions in productive TCRs than the approximately 610-donor mean. A further reported finding was that TCR beta sequences accurately predicted the HLA-A and HLA-B alleles for most subjects in the first cohort. V-gene and J-gene trimming of TCR beta chains was associated with a missense DCLRE1C variant in a later genetic analysis, and the association was replicated in an independent cohort. A few of the identified cytomegalovirus-associated TCR beta chains were confirmed in vitro to be specific for cytomegalovirus antigens. The study listed around 160 TCR beta chains as associated with cytomegalovirus. Because HLA typing was missing for some donors at each locus, association tests included only the typed subset. Seventeen rarely observed V segments, including chromosome 9 orphons, were excluded from the earlier analysis of about 600 of the donors because counts were too low. Sequencing depth was assumed to be roughly uniform across donors in the presence/absence analyses, though that assumption may not hold. In a later analysis, most CMV-associated TCR beta chains were found to appear HLA-restricted, with HLA associations seemingly driven largely by CMV exposure. In a later analysis, HLA-associated TCR beta chains showed more clonal expansion and lower generation probabilities than non-associated chains that were equally common. Specific HLA alleles were associated with about 17,000 TCR beta sequences at a false discovery rate of 0.05 in a later analysis. Strong co-occurrence of HLA alleles, especially DR and DQ, made assigning TCR associations to individual alleles difficult. In an earlier analysis of 500 to 650 of the donors, most TCR beta V segments appeared in productive rearrangements about 90% or about 30% of the time, broadly matching IMGT annotations.

The library was made by the immunoSEQ multiplex PCR assay. A mixture of 60 forward primers for TCR Vbeta segments and 13 reverse primers for TCR Jbeta segments was used in the multiplex PCR. A multiplex PCR assay on genomic DNA amplified the CDR3 region of rearranged TCR beta genes. The amplified TCR beta libraries were sequenced on the Illumina HiSeq System as 87-base-pair reads. Under the source paper's analysis protocol: Across the 700 or so repertoires, a later analysis counted some 81 million unique TCR beta chains, 9 million to 14 million of which were shared by at least two donors. Raw reads were error-corrected and collapsed into unique sequences with a nearest-neighbor algorithm that merged closely related sequences to remove PCR and sequencing errors. To assign V, D and J gene segments, CDR3 sequences were aligned to IMGT reference sequences. For a sequence to be retained, a match of at least six nucleotides to both a V gene segment and a J gene segment was required. A rearrangement was called productive if the CDR3 had no stop codons and remained in frame with V and J, and every other rearrangement was called non-productive. CDR3 was defined by IMGT convention, running from the second conserved V-encoded cysteine to the conserved J-encoded phenylalanine. Sequences without an unambiguous match to a single V gene segment were excluded from the earlier analysis of several hundred of the donors. In an earlier analysis of approximately 590 of the donors, V segments were called functional above 56.7% productive rearrangements and were called segregating when the between-donor standard deviation exceeded 5%. A statistical classification framework was built for diagnosing cytomegalovirus status from the catalog of TCR beta chain sequences. In a later analysis, V and J genes were assigned by comparing TCR nucleotide sequences against IMGT/GENE-DB human TR gene sequences. The TCRdist pipeline was used in a later analysis to assign CDR3 sequences and most-parsimonious VDJ recombination scenarios. In a later analysis, each TCR beta chain was defined by its CDR3 amino acid sequence together with its V-gene family, and reads without a unique V-gene family were excluded. To address suspected cross-contamination and a sequencing artifact, a later analysis removed under 600 highly shared, low-generation-probability nucleotide sequences. In a later analysis, a clonal expansion index for each public chain was calculated from normalized within-repertoire ranks of inferred template counts. In a later analysis, generation probabilities were computed with a VDJ recombination model fitted to out-of-frame rearrangements, and the resulting probabilities were checked against IGoR. A later analysis scored TCR-TCR, TCR-HLA and TCR-CMV co-occurrence with hypergeometric tests, applying a repertoire-size bias correction to TCR pairs. In a later analysis, false discovery rates were estimated by permuting HLA or CMV assignments 20 times. In a later analysis, co-occurring TCRs were grouped with DBSCAN, and TCRdist sequence similarity was added when clustering was performed within HLA-allele-positive subsets. For co-occurrence clustering, repertoires with fewer than 30,000 or more than 120,000 public chains were excluded, along with four to six repertoires with anomalous nucleotide sharing. TCRdb's version of the immuneACCESS table is confined to in-frame rearrangements and falls short of the full clone set. An unresolved V gene accounts for under half of the shortfall where checked; the remainder is of unknown origin. V, J and clone size are taken as reported in that table, and D and trimming were inferred from the DNA itself. The sample data list some 190,000 clones, and over 70% of these were observed just once. Approximately 3.1% of the sample is taken by the ten largest.

Rearrangement joined TRBV5-1 to TRBJ2-1, with the D gene too uncertain to name. The clonotype comes from a woman in her thirties in good health and CMV-seropositive. The sample was PBMCs. The DNA sequence reads TGCGCCAGCAGCTTGCTAGGTGAGCAGTTCTTC. This is translated as CASSLLGEQFF.